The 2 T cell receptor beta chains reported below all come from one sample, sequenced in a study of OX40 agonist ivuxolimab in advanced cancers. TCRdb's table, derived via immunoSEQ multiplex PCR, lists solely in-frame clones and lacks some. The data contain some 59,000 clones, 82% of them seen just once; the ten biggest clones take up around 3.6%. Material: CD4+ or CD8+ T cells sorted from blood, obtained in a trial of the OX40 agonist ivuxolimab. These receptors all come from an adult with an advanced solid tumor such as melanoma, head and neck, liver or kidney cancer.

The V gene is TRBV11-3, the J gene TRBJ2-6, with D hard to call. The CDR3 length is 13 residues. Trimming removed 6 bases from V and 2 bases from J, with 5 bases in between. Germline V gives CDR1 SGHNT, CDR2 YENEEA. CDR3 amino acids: CASSGTGANVLTF. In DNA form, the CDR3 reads TGTGCCAGCAGTGGAACTGGGGCCAACGTCCTGACTTTC.

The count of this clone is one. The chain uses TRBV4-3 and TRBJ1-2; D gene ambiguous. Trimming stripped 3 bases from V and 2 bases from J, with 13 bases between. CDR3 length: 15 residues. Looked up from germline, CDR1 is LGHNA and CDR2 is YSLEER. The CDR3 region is CASSQESLTNYGYTF. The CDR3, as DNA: TGCGCCAGCAGCCAGGAAAGTTTGACGAACTATGGCTACACCTTC.